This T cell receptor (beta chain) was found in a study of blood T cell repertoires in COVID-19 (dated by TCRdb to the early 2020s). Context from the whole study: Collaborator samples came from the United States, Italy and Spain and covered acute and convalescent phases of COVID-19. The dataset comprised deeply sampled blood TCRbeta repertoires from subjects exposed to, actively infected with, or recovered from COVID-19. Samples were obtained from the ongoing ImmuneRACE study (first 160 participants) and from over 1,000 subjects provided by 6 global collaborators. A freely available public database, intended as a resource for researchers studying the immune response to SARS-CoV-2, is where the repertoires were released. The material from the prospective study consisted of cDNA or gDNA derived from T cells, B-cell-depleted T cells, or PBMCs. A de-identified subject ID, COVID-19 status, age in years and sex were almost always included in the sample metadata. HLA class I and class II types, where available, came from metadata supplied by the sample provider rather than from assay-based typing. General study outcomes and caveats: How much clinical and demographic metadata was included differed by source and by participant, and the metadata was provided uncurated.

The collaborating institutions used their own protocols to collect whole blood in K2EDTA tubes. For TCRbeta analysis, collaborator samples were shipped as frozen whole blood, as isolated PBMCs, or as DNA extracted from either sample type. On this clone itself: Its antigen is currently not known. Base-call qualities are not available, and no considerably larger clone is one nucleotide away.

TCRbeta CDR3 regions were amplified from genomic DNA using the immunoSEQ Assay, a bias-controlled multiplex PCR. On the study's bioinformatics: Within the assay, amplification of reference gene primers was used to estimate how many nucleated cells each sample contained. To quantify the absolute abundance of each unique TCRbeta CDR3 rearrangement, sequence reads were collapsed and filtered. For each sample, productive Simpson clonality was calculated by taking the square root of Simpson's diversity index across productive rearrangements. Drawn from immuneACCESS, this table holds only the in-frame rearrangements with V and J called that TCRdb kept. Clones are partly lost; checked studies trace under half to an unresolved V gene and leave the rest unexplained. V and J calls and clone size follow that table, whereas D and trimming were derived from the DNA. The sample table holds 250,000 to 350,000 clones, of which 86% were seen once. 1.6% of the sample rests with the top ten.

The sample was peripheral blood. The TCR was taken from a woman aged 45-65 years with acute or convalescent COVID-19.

The CDR3 protein: CASSGTVNTEAFF. The nucleotide sequence is given as TGTGCCAGCAGCGGGACAGTGAACACTGAAGCTTTCTTT. The sequence is built from TRBV9 and TRBJ1-1, with a tentative D gene TRBD1 over 6 matching bases. V gives up 3 bases and J gives up 0 bases, and the segment between their germline ends measures 6 bases. The CDR3 measures 13 amino acids from cysteine to phenylalanine. The read is trimmed to its CDR3 DNA, 39 bases read in frame from base 1. CDR1 and CDR2, per the germline V gene, are SGDLS and YYNGEE.